Given below is one T cell receptor (beta chain) in context. Its antigen is as yet unknown. The CDR3 totals 16 residues. Per germline, CDR1 SEHNR and CDR2 FQNEAQ (reference sequence). Losses at the gene ends were 5 bases for V and 3 bases for J; bases not matched to a gene: 6. This sample is drawn from a study of vaccination and CD4 T cells after COVID-19. Treatment reported: approximately 9-day PBMC culture with coronavirus spike peptide pools or control peptides (ViraFEST assay). Positive tests by PCR, dated March to December 2020, predated US Alpha, Beta and Delta variants. The Oncomine TCR Beta short-read assay generated sequence data from the DNA of cultured CD4+ T cells. One entry per CDR3 protein results from TCRdb running MiXCR on the PCR reads. Among fewer than 15,000 distinct CDR3 sequences, 65% to 75% were seen once, and the ten largest hold about a third.

This chain links TRBV7-9 with TRBJ2-2; TRBD2 matches at 10 bases. Sequencing input: CD4+ T cells from blood, cultured in vitro. The sequence was collected from a human donor who had recovered from COVID-19. In nucleotides, the CDR3 is TGTGCCAGCAGCCTTCTAGCGGGAGTGGACACCGGGGAGCTGTTTTTT. Translated, it gives CASSLLAGVDTGELFF.